This T cell receptor (beta chain) was obtained from a study of beta chain features in type 1 diabetes (dated by TCRdb to 2017 to 2018). Concerning the study at large: No differences in mean age, gender distribution, total cell number or subset yield were found between patients and healthy donors. Regulatory and stem cell-like memory subsets were obtained from only 8 patients and roughly 8 healthy donors, while naive and central memory subsets were obtained from all 30 or so donors. A total of 90 million to 120 million sorted cells were examined across all samples, and a strong correlation was observed between cell number per subset and RNA yield. The study compared the TCRB repertoires of sorted circulating CD4+ T cell subsets in recently diagnosed type 1 diabetes patients with those in matched healthy donors.

What the work shows at the level of the full study, not this receptor alone: Fewer insertions and more nucleotide deletions at VDJ recombination sites were observed in patients with type 1 diabetes, implying thymic rearrangement abnormalities. Because cDNA rather than genomic DNA was sequenced, highly expressing activated cells could have been over-represented, although no difference in activation and CD3 levels was found between groups. Naive, central memory and regulatory TCRB repertoires appeared to be more alike among patients than among healthy donors. Because the HLA sub-analyses included only small numbers of individuals, any influence of HLA type on TCRB rearrangement was left unresolved. A moderate but significant shortening of TCRB CDR3 length was observed in type 1 diabetes patients in all four CD4+ subsets. Shorter templates might have been favored by PCR, but patient and control samples were amplified and corrected together, so both groups would have been affected equally by any skew.

The CDR3 holds 13 amino acids from the cysteine to the phenylalanine. Only the CDR3 portion is preserved as DNA: 39 bases, with reading frame beginning at the first base. CDR1 and CDR2, per the germline V gene (reference sequence), are SGHNT and YYREEE. For this chain, trimming is 0 bases at the V end and 6 bases at the J end, and the number of junction bases without a gene match is 3. The sample holds a few counts of this clone. Its antigen is currently not known. Within one base of it there is no much larger clone, and no base qualities were kept. The entire isolated RNA was reverse transcribed using the High Capacity cDNA Reverse Transcription Kit, and thus expressed TCRB transcripts were sequenced. Deep immunoSEQ sequencing was applied to naive, central memory and regulatory T cell samples, giving an average of roughly 3.5 million total reads per sample. Sorted cells were lysed in RLT buffer, and RNA was extracted using DNase-treated RNeasy Micro or Mini kits according to cell number. To prevent cross-contamination, every cell subset was processed on its own, while patient and healthy donor samples were processed together. Using the immunoSEQ multiplex PCR, TCRB sequences were amplified from cDNA into 87-bp fragments spanning the CDR3 region. Amplicons were sequenced on the Illumina HiSeq platform. Concerning the study's data processing: Synthetic template baselines were used to correct PCR bias computationally, reads within Hamming distance 2 were collapsed together, and singletons that could not be merged were discarded. Reads were aligned against IMGT to assign V, D and J genes, CDR3 length and insertions or deletions at six rearrangement sites. Within each subset, clonotype counts were normalized to sorted cell number, and only after that were true diversity and Gini coefficients computed with the tcR R package. The overlap coefficient, calculated on TCRB nucleotide sequences, was used to measure repertoire sharing. As a proxy for the pre-selection repertoire, out-of-frame TCRB sequences from naive cells were analyzed. TCRdb's version of the immuneACCESS table is confined to in-frame rearrangements and falls short of the full clone set. An unresolved V gene accounts for under half of the shortfall where checked; the remainder is of unknown origin. The D gene and trimming were derived from the DNA, and the V and J assignments and clone size from that table. The sample yields about 240,000 clones; over 11% were counted once. Clones ranked in the top ten supply 0.015% to 0.02% of the sample.

A single peripheral blood draw of about 116 mL on average was collected from each donor into heparinised tubes. A BD FACSAria II was used to sort naive, central memory, regulatory and stem cell-like memory CD4+ T cells with a panel that included CD45RO, CCR7, CD25, CD127, CD95 and CD27. A purity above 95% was achieved for all sorted populations. PBMCs were separated immediately by Lymphoprep density gradient centrifugation and were stained directly, without being cultured. So that batch effects would be minimized, each experiment stained and sorted samples in pairs, pairing one healthy donor with one patient.

This receptor chain uses TRBV5-4 and TRBJ2-7; 7 central nucleotides agree with TRBD2. The sample was naive CD4+ T cells from blood. The sample's cell subset or site label is to be understood as: true naive CD4+ T cells. This clonotype was obtained from a man in his thirties or forties with type 1 diabetes. The DNA sequence is given as TGTGCCAGCAGCTTGGGGGGAGGGATCGAGCAGTACTTC. Its protein reads: CASSLGGGIEQYF.